A selection of T cell receptor beta chains follows, all from one sample in a study of monozygotic twins with inflammatory bowel disease. Using the 5' RACE reads, TCRdb records one entry per CDR3 protein without DNA. This sample's table has around 450,000 distinct CDR3 sequences. Sample: blood. All receptors come from a human donor with ulcerative colitis or Crohn's disease, or a healthy co-twin of an affected twin (not recorded which). Each CDR3 is given with its conserved first and last residue. Only part of the rows carry a size: once, few, many, or a class if the clone is expanded.

size: .
J: TRBJ2-4
V: TRBV20-1
CDR3: CSASPSGLQNIQYF

size: .
J: TRBJ1-1
V: TRBV20-1
CDR3: CSARDVDIEVPEAFF

size: .
J: TRBJ2-1
V: TRBV7-2
CDR3: CASSTGQDNEQFF

size: .
J: TRBJ1-4
V: TRBV20-1
CDR3: CSASFQRVPNEKLFF

size: .
J: TRBJ1-1
V: TRBV12-3/TRBV12-4
CDR3: CASTDDRTLNTEAFF

size: .
J: TRBJ1-1
V: TRBV19
CDR3: CASRNAGENTEAFF

size: .
J: TRBJ2-1
V: TRBV5-1
CDR3: CASSFATPYYNKQFF

size: .
J: TRBJ1-2
V: TRBV11-2
CDR3: CASSLRTAIYGYTF

size: .
J: TRBJ2-1
V: TRBV6-6
CDR3: CASSEGWEQFF

size: .
J: TRBJ1-2
V: TRBV18
CDR3: CASSPPSTTVYGYTF

size: .
J: TRBJ2-7
V: TRBV7-7
CDR3: CASIGQGLGTEQYF

size: .
J: TRBJ1-2
V: TRBV7-9
CDR3: CASSLDYGGLYGYTF

size: .
J: TRBJ2-3
V: TRBV5-1
CDR3: CASSRTTGTGGDTQYF

size: .
J: TRBJ2-6
V: TRBV25-1
CDR3: CASSEVRAGANVLTF

size: .
J: TRBJ2-7
V: TRBV11-2
CDR3: CASSPAIGESYEQYF

size: .
J: TRBJ2-1
V: TRBV29-1
CDR3: CSAEGDRGPSYNEQFF

size: .
J: TRBJ2-1
V: TRBV11-2
CDR3: CASSLPTGAGDSSYNEQFF

size: .
J: TRBJ2-3
V: TRBV7-3
CDR3: CASSTSGGRDTQYF

size: .
J: TRBJ2-3
V: TRBV20-1
CDR3: CSARWDLASTDTQYF

size: .
J: TRBJ2-2
V: TRBV3-1
CDR3: CASSHLAGQQTGELFF

size: .
J: TRBJ2-3
V: TRBV20-1
CDR3: CSARAGGGSTDTQYF

size: .
J: TRBJ2-4
V: TRBV2
CDR3: CASKAGDENIQYF

size: .
J: TRBJ1-2
V: TRBV25-1
CDR3: CASSEYGSDGGYTF

size: .
J: TRBJ1-3
V: TRBV9
CDR3: CASSVGGQGSGNTIYF

size: .
J: TRBJ2-2
V: TRBV3-1
CDR3: CASSEDLSPVELFF

size: .
J: TRBJ1-5
V: TRBV7-8
CDR3: CASSPARQPQHF

size: .
J: TRBJ2-1
V: TRBV7-9
CDR3: CASSLLREWYNEQFF

size: .
J: TRBJ2-7
V: TRBV28
CDR3: CASRISGTSAYEQYF

size: .
J: TRBJ1-1
V: TRBV6-2/TRBV6-3
CDR3: CASSSVTGLAEAFF

size: .
J: TRBJ2-7
V: TRBV4-3
CDR3: CASSQGLAGGYEQYF

size: .
J: TRBJ1-3
V: TRBV11-2
CDR3: CASSPGVWGGSGNTIYF

size: .
J: TRBJ2-3
V: TRBV5-4
CDR3: CASNPWQGEGTDTQYF

size: .
J: TRBJ2-1
V: TRBV7-8
CDR3: CASSSRLASSYNEQFF

size: .
J: TRBJ2-5
V: TRBV10-3
CDR3: CAISGSRLESETQYF

size: .
J: TRBJ1-6
V: TRBV7-9
CDR3: CASSLGTGRSPLHF

size: .
J: TRBJ1-1
V: TRBV18
CDR3: CASSYDNMNTEAFF

size: .
J: TRBJ2-4
V: TRBV16
CDR3: CASSQWGQGNIQYF

size: .
J: TRBJ2-7
V: TRBV18
CDR3: CASSLGQDSYEQYF

size: .
J: TRBJ1-1
V: TRBV3-1
CDR3: CASSRGRGRRTEAFF

size: .
J: TRBJ2-1
V: TRBV20-1
CDR3: CSTRPQGTYNEQFF

size: .
J: TRBJ1-2
V: TRBV5-1
CDR3: CASRSDGANYGYTF

size: medium-sized
J: TRBJ1-5
V: TRBV7-2
CDR3: CASSLAQNQPQHF

size: .
J: TRBJ1-6
V: TRBV4-3
CDR3: CASSQEGGDSPLHF

size: .
J: TRBJ1-2
V: TRBV20-1
CDR3: CSASPSGTTESYTF

size: .
J: TRBJ1-2
V: TRBV5-1
CDR3: CASSPDRGTTFGYTF

size: .
J: TRBJ1-6
V: TRBV10-3
CDR3: CAISEREGDSSNSPLHF

size: .
J: TRBJ2-7
V: TRBV6-1
CDR3: CASGRSTASSYEQYF

size: .
J: TRBJ2-5
V: TRBV7-2
CDR3: CASSPRLRIQETQYF

size: .
J: TRBJ2-5
V: TRBV19
CDR3: CASSTHRAQETQYF

size: .
J: TRBJ1-1
V: TRBV28
CDR3: CASRQGGFMNTEAFF

size: .
J: TRBJ2-3
V: TRBV24-1
CDR3: CATSALAGEDTQYF